This T cell receptor beta chain is from a study of OX40 agonist ivuxolimab in advanced cancers. The study's findings and limits: Low normalized T-cell clonal expansion was also seen in some nonresponders. Among expanded peripheral T cells, antigen specificity went undetermined. There were, on average, more expanded clones in CD8+ T cells than in CD4+. CD4+ and CD8+ T cells in blood underwent clonal expansion by week 6 at 0.1 to 3.0 mg/kg.

Method: immunoSEQ multiplex PCR; TCRdb's copy keeps in-frame clones and lacks some. The sample has roughly 110,000 clones, around 90% seen once; the top ten hold about 1.2%. About this clone: The antigen is undetermined.

Trimming removed 4 bases at V and 4 bases at J, with 10 bases between. Germline V gene sequence: CDR1 LNHDA, CDR2 SQIVND (reference sequence). The CDR3 extends over 13 amino acids. V and J are TRBV19 and TRBJ2-5; D remains unclear. This clonotype was sampled from an adult with an advanced solid tumor such as melanoma, head and neck, liver or kidney cancer. Sequencing was performed on CD4+ or CD8+ T cells sorted from blood, taken in a trial of the OX40 agonist ivuxolimab. The CDR3, as DNA: TGTGCCAGTAGTAAACCGACCGGAGAGACCCAGTACTTC. Its translation: CASSKPTGETQYF.